This is a list of T cell receptor beta chains from one sample in a study of T cell repertoires in cytomegalovirus infection. TCRdb re-called the reads with MiXCR, one entry per CDR3 protein. The data show under 850,000 distinct CDR3 sequences, under 40% seen once. Sequencing was done on a sample of PBMCs. The receptors were sampled from a human donor in good health (CMV status not recorded). Some clones in this sample may be carry-over from other donors' samples. The CDR3 runs from the conserved cysteine through the conserved F or W. The D gene is left open where the match is weak.

j_call | v_call | d_call | cdr3_aa
TRBJ2-6 | TRBV19 | TRBD2 | CASNSGSSGANVLTF
TRBJ1-5 | TRBV29-1 | NA | CSVEEGSGQPQHF
TRBJ1-6 | TRBV5-1 | NA | CASSLAVAGPMSSYNSPLHF
TRBJ2-3 | TRBV10-3 | NA | CAIGHPDRDTQYF
TRBJ1-2 | TRBV9 | NA | CASSVVDYGYTF
TRBJ1-2 | TRBV19 | NA | CASSRTDYNYGYTF
TRBJ2-2 | TRBV7-2 | NA | CASSLVFGELFF
TRBJ2-1 | TRBV28 | TRBD2 | CASSLRTSGFYEQFF
TRBJ2-7 | TRBV5-1 | TRBD2 | CGSSPTAGGMGEQYF
TRBJ1-5 | TRBV10-3 | NA | CAITRDPEVQPQHF
TRBJ2-7 | TRBV28 | NA | CASSEPGIKPYEQYF
TRBJ2-7 | TRBV28 | TRBD2 | CASSESSGRFDYEQYF
TRBJ2-3 | TRBV6-6 | NA | CASSLRPGQQYF
TRBJ1-1 | TRBV7-6 | TRBD1 | CASSARDSTTEAFF
TRBJ1-4 | TRBV20-1 | NA | CSARVGLNEKLFF
TRBJ1-4 | TRBV28 | NA | CASSLQGFQATNEKLFF
TRBJ2-7 | TRBV7-2 | NA | CASSLAGFYEQYF
TRBJ2-2 | TRBV6-1 | TRBD1 | CASSERTGDPGELFF
TRBJ2-7 | TRBV28 | NA | CASSFLWGAAHEQYF
TRBJ2-1 | TRBV7-9 | TRBD2 | CASSLIAGGKYNEQFF
TRBJ2-2 | TRBV19 | NA | CASSGALRELFF
TRBJ2-5 | TRBV19 | NA | CASGPGTGPQETQYF
TRBJ2-2 | TRBV28 | NA | CASSFGRKPNTGELFF
TRBJ2-2 | TRBV28 | NA | CASQSQNTGELFF
TRBJ2-5 | TRBV7-2 | TRBD1 | CASSLTGGWETQYF
TRBJ2-5 | TRBV7-2 | NA | CASSSGLGPETQYF
TRBJ1-1 | TRBV6-2/TRBV6-3 | NA | CASRDIGPANTEAFF
TRBJ2-1 | TRBV7-9 | TRBD2 | CASSAAGTRLNEQFF
TRBJ1-1 | TRBV14 | NA | CASSQVSRNTEAFF
TRBJ2-5 | TRBV4-1 | NA | CASSQDARGWETQYF
TRBJ2-1 | TRBV14 | TRBD2 | CASSYGLAGVKQFF
TRBJ2-7 | TRBV7-2 | TRBD1 | CASSLAAGGIHEQYF
TRBJ1-3 | TRBV30 | TRBD1 | CAWRGTGNSGNTIYF
TRBJ2-2 | TRBV5-4 | TRBD1 | CASNPFSGTGVAGELFF
TRBJ2-1 | TRBV4-2 | TRBD2 | CASSQELSGSFDEQFF
TRBJ1-4 | TRBV20-1 | NA | CSAGGRSNEKLFF
TRBJ2-7 | TRBV6-2/TRBV6-3 | TRBD1 | CASSYTGGASDEQYF
TRBJ2-1 | TRBV30 | NA | CAWDVQEGSEQFF
TRBJ2-2 | TRBV19 | NA | CASSPDRNTEELFF
TRBJ1-1 | TRBV20-1 | TRBD1 | CSARGYRGNTEAFF
TRBJ2-2 | TRBV19 | TRBD1 | CASSIGGTGYTGELFF
TRBJ2-7 | TRBV28 | NA | CASSLGGREQYF
TRBJ2-7 | TRBV6-1 | TRBD1 | CASIRSSGGTGTYEQYF
TRBJ2-5 | TRBV12-3/TRBV12-4 | NA | CASSLVAEAETQYF
TRBJ2-1 | TRBV12-5 | TRBD2 | CASQFAGGGYNEQFF
TRBJ1-5 | TRBV28 | NA | CASSPNRIGQPQHF
TRBJ2-1 | TRBV12-3/TRBV12-4 | NA | CASSSRRAIHNEQFF
TRBJ2-5 | TRBV28 | NA | CASRTRTPLKVEGTQYF
TRBJ1-3 | TRBV5-5 | NA | CASSLGEVRNTIYF
TRBJ2-2 | TRBV29-1 | NA | CSGRPNTGELFF
TRBJ1-3 | TRBV28 | NA | CASTLRGSGNTIYF
TRBJ1-1 | TRBV28 | NA | CASREPGHLDTEAFF
TRBJ2-1 | TRBV27 | TRBD1 | CASSLRGLSYNEQFF
TRBJ1-1 | TRBV24-1 | NA | CATSDLGHTEAFF
TRBJ1-4 | TRBV5-1 | NA | CASSRSRATNEKLFF
TRBJ2-5 | TRBV7-4 | TRBD1 | CASSFRGRGSETQYF